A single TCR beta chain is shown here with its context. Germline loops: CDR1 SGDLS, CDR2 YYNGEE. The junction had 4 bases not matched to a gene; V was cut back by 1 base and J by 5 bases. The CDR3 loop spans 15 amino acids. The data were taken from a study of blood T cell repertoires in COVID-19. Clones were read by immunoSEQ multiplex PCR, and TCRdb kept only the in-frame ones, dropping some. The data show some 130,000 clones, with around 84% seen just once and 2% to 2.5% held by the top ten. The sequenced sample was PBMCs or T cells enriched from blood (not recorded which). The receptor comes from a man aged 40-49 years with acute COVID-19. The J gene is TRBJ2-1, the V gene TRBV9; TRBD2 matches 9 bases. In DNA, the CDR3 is TGTGCCAGCAGCGTAAGTAGCGGGAGCAACAATGAGCAGTTCTTC. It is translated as CASSVSSGSNNEQFF.